This entry lists 8 T cell receptor beta chains sequenced from one sample in a study of blood T cell repertoires in COVID-19. The data were produced by immunoSEQ multiplex PCR, yet TCRdb's version contains in-frame clones alone and is incomplete. This table has about 280,000 clones, 90% appearing once. Sequenced: PBMCs or T cells enriched from blood (not recorded which). These receptors all come from a woman between 18 and 29 years old with acute COVID-19.

This clone was picked up a small number of times. The gene calls are TRBV5-1 and TRBJ1-2; D may be TRBD1 (5 bases). Trimming shortened V by 4 bases and J by 1 base, and 17 bases separated the two germline ends. CDR1 is SGHRS and CDR2 is YFSETQ in the germline V gene. CDR3 length: 16 residues. CDR3: CASSQEAGQLNYGYTF. The CDR3 DNA sequence: TGCGCCAGCAGCCAGGAGGCGGGGCAGCTTAACTATGGCTACACCTTC.

This chain joins TRBV5-6 and TRBJ1-6; D uncertain. Between the trimmed V and J ends, which lost 0 bases and 1 base, there was a span of 5 bases. CDR1 and CDR2 (germline): SGHDT, YYEEEE. CDR3 length: 15 amino acids. The CDR3 bases are TGTGCCAGCAGCTTGGGGGAGTCCTATAATTCACCCCTCCACTTT. Its translation is CASSLGESYNSPLHF.

This sequence joins TRBV18 and TRBJ2-5, with D tentatively TRBD1 (6 bases). This CDR3 comprises 14 residues. Trimming removed 6 bases from V and 5 bases from J, with 16 bases in between. CDR1 is KGHSH, CDR2 LQKENI, per germline. The CDR3 sequence is CASSSRGGEETQYF. The CDR3 coding sequence is TGTGCCAGCTCCTCCCGAGGGGGTGAGGAGACCCAGTACTTC.

The chain links TRBV19 to TRBJ2-7; 11 bases are shared with TRBD2. The germline CDR1 and CDR2 sequences are LNHDA and SQIVND (reference sequence). There are 16 residues in the CDR3. Trimming took 3 bases from V and 0 from J; bases not matched to a gene: 4. The CDR3 sequence: CASSMGGTSGSYEQYF. The DNA of the CDR3 is TGTGCCAGTAGTATGGGTGGGACTAGCGGCTCCTACGAGCAGTACTTC.

The V gene is TRBV18, the J gene TRBJ2-3; 7 nucleotides line up with TRBD2. V shed 5 bases, J shed 0 bases, and the junction held 5 bases outside the gene matches. Germline-derived CDR1 and CDR2 are KGHSH and LQKENI. CDR3 length equals 15 residues. The CDR3 DNA reads as TGTGCCAGCTCAGTACTAGCGCCCAGCACAGATACGCAGTATTTT. It yields the protein CASSVLAPSTDTQYF.

This chain uses TRBV4-3 with TRBJ2-7; TRBD2 aligns across 13 bases. CDR3 length: 17 amino acids. Germline V gene lookup returns CDR1 LGHNA and CDR2 YSLEER. The trim removed 1 base at V and 2 bases at J, leaving 5 bases unmatched. CDR3 sequence: CASSQGSGLAGTYEQYF. The DNA for the CDR3 is TGCGCCAGCAGCCAAGGCTCGGGACTAGCGGGAACCTACGAGCAGTACTTC.

The V gene is TRBV14, the J gene TRBJ2-1, with a weak D call TRBD1 (5 bases). CDR3 length equals 17 residues. Germline V gives CDR1 SGHDN, CDR2 FVKESK. Trimming shortened V by 1 base and J by 8 bases, and 21 bases separated the two germline ends. The CDR3 sequence: CASSQGTRRGPFDEQFF. For the CDR3, the DNA is TGTGCCAGCAGCCAAGGGACAAGGAGAGGACCCTTCGATGAGCAGTTCTTC.

The chain is built from TRBV18 and TRBJ1-2; 10 nucleotides line up with TRBD1. V was pared by 3 bases and J by 7 bases, with 14 bases of the junction left unmatched. The germline gives CDR1 KGHSH, CDR2 LQKENI. The CDR3 sequence is 17 residues long. CDR3 in amino acids: CASSPLGTGDTLAGYTF. The CDR3 DNA is TGTGCCAGCTCACCTCTCGGGACAGGGGACACCTTGGCTGGCTACACCTTC.